The 11 T cell receptor beta chains in this list originate from one sample, sequenced in a study of Ad26.COV2.S vaccination and SARS-CoV-2 variants. Treatment meaning: some 20 received Ad26.COV2.S at low or high dose, single or two shots; five or six received placebo; per-sample allocation not given. The samples date from day 63 after the first vaccine or placebo injection. Clones were sequenced by immunoSEQ multiplex PCR, and TCRdb holds only the in-frame ones, with some missing. The data hold around 450,000 clones, with 90% observed a single time. Source: peripheral blood, taken in a trial of Ad26.COV2.S vaccine versus placebo. The receptors were sampled from a person aged 18-65 years who received the Ad26.COV2.S COVID-19 vaccine or a placebo.

The V and J genes are TRBV30 and TRBJ2-1, with D tentatively TRBD2 (5 bases). V dropped 7 bases and J dropped 1 base, with 14 bases sitting between them. The CDR3 spans 14 residues. Germline V lookup: CDR1 GTSNPN, CDR2 SVGIG (reference sequence). CDR3 sequence: CASSTTGSYNEQFF. CDR3 nucleotides: TGTGCCTCGTCGACTACGGGTTCCTACAATGAGCAGTTCTTC.

Only a few counts were recorded for this clone. The CDR3 DNA reads TGTGCCAGCAGCTTAATTGGGACAACAGGATCACCCCTCCACTTT. Translating gives CASSLIGTTGSPLHF. V and J are TRBV7-3 and TRBJ1-6; the D gene is possibly TRBD1 (6 bases). The V end lost 1 base, the J end lost 10 bases, and 14 bases lay between the germline ends. Germline assignment: CDR1 SGHTA and CDR2 FQGTGA. This CDR3 region has 15 residues.

The V gene is TRBV3-1 (or the pseudogene TRBV3-2), the J gene TRBJ2-1; D possibly matches TRBD1 or TRBD2 (5 bases each). Germline V CDR1 and CDR2: LGHDT, YNNKEL (reference sequence). This CDR3 comprises 16 residues. V lost 0 bases and J lost 2, with 11 bases in between. CDR3 in DNA: TGTGCCAGCAGCCAAGATCTCGGGGACGCCTACAATGAGCAGTTCTTC. It specifies CASSQDLGDAYNEQFF.

The chain links TRBV14 to TRBJ2-3, with D perhaps matching TRBD1 (5 bases). The CDR3 sequence is 14 residues long. CDR1 and CDR2 (germline): SGHDN, FVKESK. V was clipped by 6 bases and J by 2 bases, with 12 bases between them. The CDR3 bases are TGTGCCAGCAGTGGCAGGGCTTACACAGATACGCAGTATTTT. Translation: CASSGRAYTDTQYF.

The rearrangement joins TRBV7-2 to TRBJ2-5; D tentatively reads TRBD1 or TRBD2 (6 bases each). The CDR3 totals 12 residues. V lost 6 bases to trimming and J lost 6 bases, with 11 bases between them. The V gene's germline CDR1 is SGHTA and CDR2 FQGNSA. CDR3 nucleotides: TGTGCCAGCAGGGGGGGCTTGCAGACCCAGTACTTC. This sequence encodes CASRGGLQTQYF. Drawing the rest from reference TRBV7-2 and TRBJ2-5, the complete variable domain is GAGVSQSPSNKVTEKGKDVELRCDPISGHTALYWYRQSLGQGLEFLIYFQGNSAPDKSGLPSDRFSAERTGGSVSTLTIQRTQQEDSAVYLCASRGGLQTQYFGPGTRLLVL.

The rearrangement joins TRBV27 to TRBJ2-1, with 9 nucleotides matching TRBD2. V shed 9 bases, J shed 4 bases, and the junction held 4 bases outside the gene matches. Looked up from germline, CDR1 is MNHEY and CDR2 is SMNVEV (reference sequence). CDR3 length: 13 residues. CDR3 nucleotides: TGTGCCAGTGCGACTAGCGGATACAATGAGCAGTTCTTC. The encoded protein is CASATSGYNEQFF.

The chain uses TRBV2 and TRBJ1-1; a weak D match, TRBD1 (6 bases). The CDR3 runs 12 residues. Germline V gene sequence: CDR1 SNHLY, CDR2 FYNNEI. V was shortened by 4 bases and J by 10 bases, with 13 bases between the two germline ends. The CDR3 DNA follows: TGTGCCAGCAGTGTAATTGGACAGATAGCTTTCTTT. This codes for CASSVIGQIAFF.

The chain has TRBV4-1 and TRBJ2-3; a weak D match, TRBD1 (6 bases). Germline loops: CDR1 MGHRA, CDR2 YSYEKL. V was cut by 4 bases and J by 3 bases, with 8 bases left in between. The CDR3 runs to 13 residues. In DNA form, the CDR3 reads TGCGCCAGCAGCCCAGGACAGACAGATACGCAGTATTTT. This codes for CASSPGQTDTQYF.

The chain has TRBV2 and TRBJ1-5, with 10 bases lining up with TRBD1. The ends lost 9 bases at V and 4 bases at J; junction bases unmatched: 3. The CDR3 is made up of 13 amino acids. The germline gives CDR1 SNHLY, CDR2 FYNNEI. The CDR3 DNA reads as TGTGCCAGTCAGGACAGGGGGAATCAGCCCCAGCATTTT. Amino acid sequence: CASQDRGNQPQHF.

This chain connects TRBV27 to TRBJ1-3; TRBD1 is a possible D gene (5 bases). The length of the CDR3 is 18 residues. V was shortened by 2 bases and J by 0 bases, with 17 bases between the two germline ends. The germline V gene has CDR1 MNHEY and CDR2 SMNVEV (reference sequence). The chain's CDR3 is CASSLETEIQSSGNTIYF. The DNA of the CDR3 is TGTGCCAGCAGTTTAGAGACAGAAATTCAAAGCTCTGGAAACACCATATATTTT.

The genes are TRBV7-9 and TRBJ1-1; weak D call: TRBD1 (6 bases). Germline CDR1 and CDR2: SEHNR and FQNEAQ (reference sequence). The V end lost 5 bases, the J end lost 6 bases, and 10 bases lay between the germline ends. This CDR3 region has 12 residues. The CDR3 spells CASSAAGAEAFF. The CDR3 coding sequence is TGTGCCAGCAGCGCTGCAGGGGCTGAAGCTTTCTTT.